These 21 T cell receptor beta chains were all obtained from the same sample, sequenced in a study of cytomegalovirus exposure and HLA in healthy donors. Sequencing was performed with immunoSEQ multiplex PCR; in TCRdb, only in-frame clones are kept and a portion is missing. The sample yields about 92,000 clones, 93% seen once. The sequencing sample was made of PBMCs. The receptors were gathered from a woman younger than 45 in good health and CMV-seropositive.

This clone has a single count. The chain couples TRBV28 to TRBJ1-5, with TRBD1 matching 7 bases. With 7 bases clipped from V and 2 bases from J, the junction kept 11 bases outside the gene matches. The length of the CDR3 is 16 residues. Per germline, CDR1 MDHEN and CDR2 SYDVKM. The CDR3 bases are TGTGCCAGCACTCTACTAGGGGGCGACGGCAATCAGCCCCAGCATTTT. It yields the protein CASTLLGGDGNQPQHF.

In this sample, this clone turned up once. The chain recombines TRBV6-1 with TRBJ1-5; 7 bases are a match to TRBD1. J was trimmed by 6 bases and V by 4 bases; bases with no gene match: 12. This CDR3 comprises 16 residues. CDR1 and CDR2 from the germline V gene are MNHNS and SASEGT. CDR3: CASSAAGARGSQPQHF. Here the CDR3 DNA reads TGTGCCAGCAGTGCCGCCGGGGCCAGGGGGAGTCAGCCCCAGCATTTT.

CDR3 sequence (DNA): TGTGCCAGCAGCTTAGTCCCCGGGGCTGGAAACACCATATATTTT. Amino acid sequence: CASSLVPGAGNTIYF. The rearrangement uses TRBV7-9 and TRBJ1-3; D call uncertain. Germline V lookup: CDR1 SEHNR, CDR2 FQNEAQ (reference sequence). This CDR3 spans 15 amino acids. The V gene lost 1 base and the J gene lost 2 bases, with 9 bases spanning the gap.

The rearrangement uses TRBV6-5 and TRBJ2-7; 10 nucleotides align to TRBD1. J lost 3 bases, V lost 6 bases, and 5 bases had no gene match. Germline-derived CDR1 and CDR2 are MNHEY and SVGAGI. The CDR3 loop spans 14 amino acids. The CDR3 loop is CASSRDRGHYEQYF. As DNA, the CDR3 is TGTGCCAGCAGCCGGGACAGGGGCCACTACGAGCAGTACTTC.

This clone is a singleton in its sample. The chain links TRBV25-1 to TRBJ2-7; 8 bases align to TRBD2. The CDR3 consists of 15 residues. CDR1 is MGHDK, CDR2 SYGVNS, per germline. J gave up 6 bases and V 1 base, and 8 bases lay outside the gene matches. In DNA, the CDR3 is TGTGCCAGCAGTGAATCCCTCCTAGCGGGCGTCGAGCAGTACTTC. It translates to CASSESLLAGVEQYF.

This clone was observed a single time. This chain links TRBV5-1 with TRBJ2-3; 8 bases line up with TRBD2. The CDR3 extends over 15 amino acids. Germline V gene data show CDR1 as SGHRS and CDR2 as YFSETQ. Trimming at V came to 4 bases and at J to 8 bases, leaving 12 bases not matched to a gene. For the CDR3, the DNA is TGCGCCAGCAGCAGACCTACTAGACTAGCGAGTACGCAGTATTTT. Its protein product is CASSRPTRLASTQYF. The variable domain in full, with the rest retrieved from reference TRBV5-1 and TRBJ2-3, is KAGVTQTPRYLIKTRGQQVTLSCSPISGHRSVSWYQQTPGQGLQFLFEYFSETQRNKGNFPGRFSGRQFSNSRSEMNVSTLELGDSALYLCASSRPTRLASTQYFGPGTRLTVL.

The V and J genes are TRBV29-1 and TRBJ2-5; TRBD2 is a possible D gene (5 bases). CDR1 is SQVTM and CDR2 is ANQGSEA in the germline V gene. CDR3 size: 14 residues. The V end was cut by 0 bases, the J end by 2 bases, with 10 bases between. As DNA, the CDR3 is TGCAGCGTTGAAGAACCTTGGAGGCAAGAGACCCAGTACTTC. Its protein product is CSVEEPWRQETQYF.

This clone was seen a single time. V usage is TRBV10-3 and J usage is TRBJ2-2; D is uncertain. Germline-derived CDR1 and CDR2 are ENHRY and SYGVKD. With 4 bases removed from V and 0 bases from J, the gap between germline ends came to 12 bases. The CDR3 has 16 amino acids. The chain's CDR3 is CAISGIRITNTGELFF. CDR3 sequence (DNA): TGTGCCATCAGTGGAATCAGGATTACGAACACCGGGGAGCTGTTTTTT.

V usage is TRBV4-3 and J usage is TRBJ1-4; TRBD1 aligns across 11 bases. The junction had 3 bases not matched to a gene; V was cut back by 6 bases and J by 3 bases. CDR1 LGHNA and CDR2 YSLEER come from the germline V gene. The CDR3 runs to 15 residues. CDR3 amino acids: CASRPGQGANEKLFF. Written as DNA, the CDR3 is TGCGCCAGCAGGCCGGGACAGGGGGCTAATGAAAAACTGTTTTTT.

The chain combines TRBV28 with TRBJ2-7, with a weak D call TRBD1 (6 bases). Germline V gene lookup returns CDR1 MDHEN and CDR2 SYDVKM. CDR3 length equals 13 residues. V was clipped by 6 bases and J by 0 bases, with 9 bases between them. This chain's CDR3 is CASSMTGSYEQYF. The CDR3 DNA reads TGTGCCAGCAGCATGACAGGCTCCTACGAGCAGTACTTC.

This sequence joins TRBV27 and TRBJ1-4, with 11 bases fitting TRBD1. This CDR3 has 14 amino acids. CDR1 is MNHEY, CDR2 SMNVEV, per germline (reference sequence). Losses at the gene ends were 6 bases for V and 8 bases for J; bases not matched to a gene: 5. CDR3 sequence (DNA): TGTGCCAGCAGGGGGACAGGGGGAAACGAAAAACTGTTTTTT. It yields the protein CASRGTGGNEKLFF.

This chain links TRBV10-2 with TRBJ2-3; 10 bases fit TRBD2. The J segment lost 10 bases and the V segment lost 7 bases, leaving 2 bases of the junction unmatched. In germline, CDR1 is WSHSY, CDR2 SAAADI. The CDR3 sequence is 11 residues long. For the CDR3, the DNA is TGCGCCAGCACCCTAGCGGGAGCGCAGTATTTT. It yields the protein CASTLAGAQYF.

The CDR3 nucleotides are TGTGCCAGTAGTATGGGGACAGATACTAACTATGGCTACACCTTC. Translated: CASSMGTDTNYGYTF. The genes are TRBV19 and TRBJ1-2, with TRBD1 matching over 7 bases. This CDR3 has 15 amino acids. V shed 3 bases and J 0 bases; nucleotides not matched to a gene: 4. In germline, CDR1 is LNHDA, CDR2 SQIVND (reference sequence).

The chain carries TRBV4-3 and TRBJ1-1; 9 bases align to TRBD1. The CDR3 runs 15 residues. Germline CDR1 is LGHNA and CDR2 is YSLEER. The V and J ends lost 8 bases and 1 base, in that order; junction bases with no gene match: 8. The CDR3 loop is CASSLGTGPNTEAFF. CDR3 nucleotide sequence: TGCGCCAGCTCACTGGGGACAGGGCCGAACACTGAAGCTTTCTTT.

The rearrangement joins TRBV11-2 to TRBJ2-5, with TRBD1 matching 7 bases. The CDR3 spans 14 residues. V gave up 0 bases and J gave up 3 bases; unmatched junction bases: 1. Germline V gene lookup returns CDR1 SGHAT and CDR2 FQNNGV. As DNA, the CDR3 is TGTGCCAGCAGCTTAGACGGGACAGAAGAGACCCAGTACTTC. This encodes CASSLDGTEETQYF.

The genes are TRBV29-1 and TRBJ2-7; 10 bases fit TRBD2. The J segment lost 3 bases and the V segment lost 1 base, leaving 3 bases of the junction unmatched. The CDR3 is made up of 14 amino acids. Germline V gives CDR1 SQVTM, CDR2 ANQGSEA. For the CDR3, the DNA is TGCAGCGTTGAAGGGCTAGCGGGAGACTACGAGCAGTACTTC. Protein sequence: CSVEGLAGDYEQYF.

The rearrangement links TRBV30 to TRBJ1-1; D is uncertain. The CDR3 consists of 14 residues. Between the trimmed V and J ends, which lost 0 bases and 1 base, there was a span of 9 bases. Germline values: CDR1 GTSNPN, CDR2 SVGIG (reference sequence). CDR3 region: CAWSVLLPNTEAFF. The CDR3 DNA reads as TGTGCCTGGAGTGTACTTTTACCGAACACTGAAGCTTTCTTT.

The chain recombines TRBV6-6 with TRBJ2-2, with D uncertain. The CDR3 extends over 13 amino acids. Trimming cost V 6 bases and J 4 bases, with 9 bases left between them. CDR1 and CDR2 from the germline V gene are MNHNY and SVGAGI (reference sequence). CDR3 amino acids: CASRYTVTGELFF. In DNA form, the CDR3 reads TGTGCCAGCAGGTATACGGTCACCGGGGAGCTGTTTTTT.

As DNA, the CDR3 is TGTGCCAGCACGGCCCCCCGGGGTGGGAACTATGGCTACACCTTC. This sequence encodes CASTAPRGGNYGYTF. This chain connects TRBV9 to TRBJ1-2; D uncertain. The ends were cut back, 6 bases at V and 2 bases at J, with 17 bases in the middle. Germline assignment: CDR1 SGDLS and CDR2 YYNGEE. This CDR3 spans 15 amino acids.

The rearrangement joins TRBV19 to TRBJ2-1, with 9 bases aligning to TRBD2. Germline trimming cut 4 bases from V and 6 bases from J; bases unmatched to any gene: 1. The CDR3 loop spans 13 amino acids. CDR1 is LNHDA, CDR2 SQIVND, per germline (reference sequence). The CDR3 region has the DNA TGTGCCAGTAGTACGACTAGCGGCAATGAGCAGTTCTTC. Translated: CASSTTSGNEQFF. The entire variable domain, with the rest obtained from reference TRBV19 and TRBJ2-1, is as follows: DGGITQSPKYLFRKEGQNVTLSCEQNLNHDAMYWYRQDPGQGLRLIYYSQIVNDFQKGDIAEGYSVSREKKESFPLTVTSAQKNPTAFYLCASSTTSGNEQFFGPGTRLTVL.

The rearrangement uses TRBV30 and TRBJ2-6; D is uncertain. The V end was cut by 5 bases, the J end by 4 bases, with 12 bases between. In germline, CDR1 is GTSNPN, CDR2 SVGIG (reference sequence). The CDR3 is 14 amino acids. Written as DNA, the CDR3 is TGTGCCTGGGCCGGAGTTTGGGGGGCCAACGTCCTGACTTTC. Translated: CAWAGVWGANVLTF.